These 24 T cell receptor beta chains were sequenced from one sample in a study of shared clonotypes between healthy human individuals (dated by TCRdb to about 2020). Libraries were constructed by the immunoSEQ multiplex PCR assay. TCRdb limited this immuneACCESS table to in-frame rearrangements with V and J called. A share of clones is missing; checked studies link under half to unresolved V genes, and the rest is unexplained. The sample includes approximately 1,000,000 clones, with around 78% observed a single time. The leading ten clones occupy approximately 0.56% of the sample. Sample: memory CD4+ T cells from PBMCs. The cell subset or site label, read with the paper, signifies: CD45RA-negative fraction. Receptor source: a man aged 18 to 29 in good health. Some clones in this sample may be carry-over from other donors' samples.

A few counts support this clone. The chain joins TRBV2 to TRBJ2-2, with D unresolved. From germline, CDR1 is SNHLY and CDR2 FYNNEI. This CDR3 is 14 amino acids long. With 3 bases removed from V and 5 bases from J, the gap between germline ends came to 10 bases. The CDR3 loop is CASSDRPYTGELFF. The CDR3 region has the DNA TGTGCCAGCAGTGATCGGCCTTATACCGGGGAGCTGTTTTTT.

This clone was observed once. This sequence joins TRBV7-9 and TRBJ2-1; TRBD2 might be the D (5 bases). V was clipped by 10 bases and J by 3 bases, with 22 bases between them. This CDR3 has 16 amino acids. The V gene's germline CDR1 is SEHNR and CDR2 FQNEAQ (reference sequence). Written as DNA, the CDR3 is TGTGCCACCGTAGCAGGACTCCACTCGGGCTACAATGAGCAGTTCTTC. Amino acid sequence: CATVAGLHSGYNEQFF.

This clone was recorded at least ten times. The rearrangement links TRBV10-3 to TRBJ1-2, with 7 bases lining up with TRBD1. Losses at the gene ends were 4 bases for V and 5 bases for J; bases not matched to a gene: 7. Germline CDR1 and CDR2: ENHRY and SYGVKD. The CDR3 sequence is 14 residues long. The DNA of the CDR3 is TGTGCCATCAGTGCCGGGACAGCTATTTATGGCTACACCTTC. Encoded protein: CAISAGTAIYGYTF.

This clone came up once. The genes are TRBV7-9 and TRBJ1-1, with a tentative D call TRBD1 (5 bases). Per germline, CDR1 SEHNR and CDR2 FQNEAQ (reference sequence). The V end was cut by 2 bases, the J end by 3 bases, with 13 bases between. The CDR3 is 15 residues long. CDR3 coding DNA: TGTGCCAGCAGCTTAACTGGGGGGAGGGACACTGAAGCTTTCTTT. This sequence encodes CASSLTGGRDTEAFF. The whole variable domain, filled in from reference TRBV7-9 and TRBJ1-1, reads DTGVSQNPRHKITKRGQNVTFRCDPISEHNRLYWYRQTLGQGPEFLTYFQNEAQLEKSRLLSDRFSAERPKGSFSTLEIQRTEQGDSAMYLCASSLTGGRDTEAFFGQGTRLTVV.

As DNA, the CDR3 is TGTGCCAGCATGGGACAGCCTAATCAGCCCCAGCATTTT. Its protein is CASMGQPNQPQHF. This chain joins TRBV2 and TRBJ1-5; 7 bases fit TRBD1. Germline values: CDR1 SNHLY, CDR2 FYNNEI. V shed 7 bases and J 4 bases; nucleotides not matched to a gene: 4. The CDR3 sequence is 13 residues long.

Concerning this clone itself: A much larger clone sits a single nucleotide away, making a read error possible. CDR3 in amino acids: CASSSDSYGYTF. The CDR3 coding sequence is TGCGCCAGCAGCTCGGACAGCTATGGCTACACCTTC. J is TRBJ1-2 and V is TRBV5-1; D may be TRBD1 (6 bases). Trimming stripped 3 bases from V and 4 bases from J, with 7 bases between. Germline assignment: CDR1 SGHRS and CDR2 YFSETQ. This CDR3 has 12 amino acids.

This clone was seen ten or more times. The chain links TRBV11-2 to TRBJ2-1; D remains unclear. CDR3 size: 16 residues. The V end lost 1 base, the J end lost 4 bases, and 14 bases lay between the germline ends. Per germline, CDR1 SGHAT and CDR2 FQNNGV. Written as DNA, the CDR3 is TGTGCCAGCAGCTTAGTTGCTGGTAATGGTTACAATGAGCAGTTCTTC. This codes for CASSLVAGNGYNEQFF.

The CDR3 coding sequence is TGCGCCAGCAGTGAGTCTTCTAGCGGGAACCACGAGCAGTACTTC. It specifies CASSESSSGNHEQYF. The chain combines TRBV10-1 with TRBJ2-7; 9 positions match TRBD2. Germline V gene lookup returns CDR1 WNHNN and CDR2 SYGVQD (reference sequence). The CDR3 contains 15 residues. J lost 5 bases, V lost 0 bases, and 5 bases had no gene match.

The V and J genes are TRBV28 and TRBJ2-7; maybe TRBD1 (6 bases). The CDR3 runs to 16 residues. Trimming shortened V by 5 bases and J by 5 bases, and 22 bases separated the two germline ends. Germline V gene data show CDR1 as MDHEN and CDR2 as SYDVKM. The CDR3 sequence: CASSPTVLAGDNEQYF. The CDR3 coding sequence is TGTGCCAGCAGTCCCACGGTTCTGGCAGGGGATAACGAGCAGTACTTC. Looking up the rest from reference TRBV28 and TRBJ2-7 gives the full variable domain: DVKVTQSSRYLVKRTGEKVFLECVQDMDHENMFWYRQDPGLGLRLIYFSYDVKMKEKGDIPEGYSVSREKKERFSLILESASTNQTSMYLCASSPTVLAGDNEQYFGPGTRLTVT.

DNA of the CDR3: TGTGCCAGCAGCGGCGTGAACCCGGGGGGAGAGACCCAGTACTTC. This codes for CASSGVNPGGETQYF. The chain uses TRBV14 and TRBJ2-5; 7 bases are shared with TRBD2. Per germline, CDR1 SGHDN and CDR2 FVKESK. CDR3 length: 15 residues. The J segment lost 4 bases and the V segment lost 5 bases, leaving 10 bases of the junction unmatched.

Details on this clone: In the same sample, other DNA sequences code for this CDR3. The chain recombines TRBV7-9 with TRBJ2-7, with D unclear. The CDR3 loop spans 11 amino acids. Trimming left V 3 bases short and J 6 bases short, with 6 bases between. The germline gives CDR1 SEHNR, CDR2 FQNEAQ (reference sequence). The CDR3 DNA follows: TGTGCCAGCAGCTTGTGGGGCGAGCAGTACTTC. It yields the protein CASSLWGEQYF.

The chain combines TRBV7-9 with TRBJ1-2, with D perhaps matching TRBD1 (6 bases). The V gene lost 4 bases and the J gene lost 5 bases, with 17 bases spanning the gap. The CDR3 covers 15 residues. From germline, CDR1 is SEHNR and CDR2 FQNEAQ (reference sequence). The CDR3 DNA reads as TGTGCCAGCAGCTCACGACCGACAGGAGCTTATGGCTACACCTTC. As protein: CASSSRPTGAYGYTF.

This rearrangement joins TRBV7-6 to TRBJ2-3, with D possibly TRBD2 on 5 matching bases. Germline assignment: CDR1 SGHVS and CDR2 FNYEAQ. CDR3 length: 19 amino acids. V lost 0 bases and J lost 7, with 26 bases in between. In DNA, the CDR3 is TGTGCCAGCAGCTTAGCGAGGAGGCCTACTAGGCCCGCTATATATACGCAGTATTTT. Residues: CASSLARRPTRPAIYTQYF.

V is TRBV2 and J is TRBJ1-4; 9 bases are shared with TRBD1. CDR1 is SNHLY, CDR2 FYNNEI, per germline. Unmatched junction bases numbered 8, after V lost 7 bases and J lost 8 bases. The CDR3 has 14 residues. In nucleotides, the CDR3 is TGTGCCAGCACCAAAGGGACAGGGTGGGAAAAACTGTTTTTT. Translated: CASTKGTGWEKLFF.

Written as DNA, the CDR3 is TGTGCCAGCAGTGGGGGGGTGGATGGCTACACCTTC. Its translation: CASSGGVDGYTF. This rearrangement joins TRBV2 to TRBJ1-2; TRBD1 might be the D (5 bases). This CDR3 is built from 12 residues. The V gene lost 4 bases and the J gene lost 6 bases, with 9 bases spanning the gap. Germline V gene data show CDR1 as SNHLY and CDR2 as FYNNEI.

The genes are TRBV28 and TRBJ1-5; possibly TRBD1 for D (6 bases). Deletions cut 1 base from V and 5 bases from J, with 21 bases between. The CDR3 contains 18 residues. From germline, CDR1 is MDHEN and CDR2 SYDVKM. This CDR3 reads CASSLSGGWTLEYQPQHF. The CDR3, as DNA: TGTGCCAGCAGTTTATCTGGGGGCTGGACGTTGGAATATCAGCCCCAGCATTTT.

The chain couples TRBV19 to TRBJ2-7, with 14 positions matching TRBD2. Losses at the gene ends were 9 bases for V and 6 bases for J; bases not matched to a gene: 7. The CDR3 is 14 amino acids. Germline CDR1 reads LNHDA; CDR2 reads SQIVND (reference sequence). The CDR3: CASGGTSGSSEQYF. In DNA, the CDR3 is TGTGCCAGCGGAGGGACTAGCGGGAGCTCCGAGCAGTACTTC.

This clone was seen a single time. This chain links TRBV29-1 with TRBJ1-1; D uncertain. CDR1 is SQVTM, CDR2 ANQGSEA, per germline. V was trimmed by 4 bases and J by 3 bases, leaving 9 bases between them. The CDR3 loop spans 12 amino acids. The CDR3 DNA reads as TGCAGCGTTGTATCAGCGGACACTGAAGCTTTCTTT. Translation gives CSVVSADTEAFF.

This clone was detected only once. The chain combines TRBV15 with TRBJ2-5, with D perhaps matching TRBD1 (6 bases). This CDR3 has 14 residues. Germline V gene sequence: CDR1 LNHNV, CDR2 YYDKDF (reference sequence). Trimming took off 5 bases at V and 5 bases at J, with 15 bases between the two ends. The CDR3 reads CATSGGQARETQYF. In DNA, the CDR3 is TGTGCCACCAGCGGGGGACAAGCTCGCGAGACCCAGTACTTC.

This chain joins TRBV28 and TRBJ1-4, with a possible D match to TRBD1 (6 bases). Trimming removed 4 bases at V and 0 bases at J, with 9 bases between. The CDR3 covers 15 residues. CDR1 and CDR2 from the germline V gene are MDHEN and SYDVKM. The CDR3 sequence: CASSWEGATNEKLFF. The CDR3 bases are TGTGCCAGCAGTTGGGAGGGGGCAACTAATGAAAAACTGTTTTTT.

The sample holds many counts of this clone. The gene calls are TRBV27 and TRBJ1-1, with D perhaps matching TRBD1 (5 bases). The CDR3 totals 13 residues. Germline V gene sequence: CDR1 MNHEY, CDR2 SMNVEV (reference sequence). Trimming pared 2 bases from V and 4 bases from J, leaving 8 bases between. The CDR3 loop is CASSLAGSTEAFF. The CDR3 DNA follows: TGTGCCAGCAGTTTAGCAGGGAGCACTGAAGCTTTCTTT.

As for this clone: Other nucleotide sequences from this sample produce the same CDR3. The chain carries TRBV30 and TRBJ1-3, with TRBD1 as a possible D gene (5 bases). Trimming removed 0 bases at V and 4 bases at J, with 10 bases between. This CDR3 has 14 residues. Germline V CDR1 and CDR2: GTSNPN, SVGIG (reference sequence). The CDR3 region is CAWSVGAIGNTIYF. CDR3 DNA sequence: TGTGCCTGGAGTGTTGGGGCAATAGGAAACACCATATATTTT.

This clone showed up just once. V gene TRBV7-8 combines with J gene TRBJ2-5; D may be TRBD1 or TRBD2 (6 bases each). Germline V lookup: CDR1 SGHVS, CDR2 FQNEAQ. Trimming took off 4 bases at V and 5 bases at J, with 17 bases between the two ends. CDR3 length equals 15 residues. The CDR3 sequence is CASSSTGMAGETQYF. The CDR3 nucleotides read TGTGCCAGCAGCTCTACAGGGATGGCGGGGGAGACCCAGTACTTC.

The V and J genes are TRBV6-5 and TRBJ1-6, with D possibly TRBD1 on 6 matching bases. The CDR3 has 14 amino acids. Germline CDR1 reads MNHEY; CDR2 reads SVGAGI. Trimming took off 6 bases at V and 7 bases at J, with 13 bases between the two ends. CDR3 in amino acids: CASRSGARNSPLHF. The CDR3 DNA sequence: TGTGCCAGCAGGTCAGGGGCCCGAAATTCACCCCTCCACTTT.